Listed below are T cell receptor beta chains from one sample, sequenced in a study of T cell repertoires in cytomegalovirus infection. One entry per CDR3 protein results from TCRdb running MiXCR on the reads. The sample lists fewer than 250,000 distinct CDR3 sequences; over 9% were seen once. Specimen: PBMCs. These receptors originate from a human donor in good health (CMV status not recorded). Some clones in this sample may be carry-over from other donors' samples. Both conserved end residues are part of each CDR3. A D gene is named only where the DNA matches it firmly. Expanded clones get a size class; other rows say once, few or many, or leave the size out.

v_call	d_call	j_call	clone_size	cdr3_aa	cdr3_nt
TRBV12-3/TRBV12-4	TRBD1	TRBJ1-1	many	CASSFDRGSLAFF	TGTGCCAGCAGTTTCGACAGGGGGTCGTTAGCTTTCTTT
TRBV20-1	TRBD2	TRBJ2-1	-	CSARTGGARNEQFF	TGCAGTGCTAGAACGGGAGGGGCGAGGAATGAGCAGTTCTTC
TRBV19	-	TRBJ1-6	few	CASSSGRGSPLHF	TGTGCCAGTAGTTCGGGCCGGGGGTCACCCCTCCACTTT
TRBV12-3/TRBV12-4	-	TRBJ2-3	few	CASSLTVLGDTQYF	TGTGCCAGCAGTCTGACAGTTCTGGGAGATACGCAGTATTTT
TRBV7-9	-	TRBJ1-3	many	CASGSGVENTIYF	TGTGCCAGTGGTTCAGGGGTGGAAAACACCATATATTTT
TRBV5-1	-	TRBJ2-1	few	CASSLEGPENEQFF	TGCGCCAGCAGCTTGGAGGGGCCGGAAAATGAGCAGTTCTTC
TRBV19	-	TRBJ1-2	few	CATLNSRANYGYTF	TGTGCCACCCTAAATTCCCGAGCTAACTATGGCTACACCTTC
TRBV29-1	TRBD1	TRBJ1-4	-	CSVVGQEHEKLFF	TGCAGCGTTGTGGGACAGGAGCATGAAAAACTGTTTTTT
TRBV5-6	TRBD2	TRBJ2-1	few	CASSLGTAGVVTEQFF	TGTGCCAGCAGCTTGGGTACAGCGGGAGTAGTCACTGAGCAGTTCTTC
TRBV28	-	TRBJ1-5	-	CASSGQINQPQHF	TGTGCCAGCAGCGGACAGATCAATCAGCCCCAGCATTTT
TRBV11-2	-	TRBJ2-2	-	CASSQFGGLDTGELFF	TGTGCCAGCAGCCAATTCGGGGGGCTTGACACCGGGGAGCTGTTTTTT
TRBV29-1	TRBD1	TRBJ1-2	-	CSVEAGTGEDGYTF	TGCAGCGTTGAGGCCGGGACAGGGGAAGACGGCTACACCTTC
TRBV6-2/TRBV6-3	-	TRBJ1-2	-	CASATIGPGTSGYTF	TGTGCCAGCGCAACGATTGGGCCAGGGACGAGCGGCTACACCTTC
TRBV5-5	TRBD1	TRBJ2-5	few	CASSLTGTGELGETQYF	TGTGCCAGCAGCTTGACCGGGACAGGGGAACTGGGAGAGACCCAGTACTTC
TRBV28	-	TRBJ1-2	few	CASSFGRSGYTF	TGTGCCAGCAGTTTCGGGCGGAGTGGCTACACCTTC
TRBV10-3	-	TRBJ2-6	-	CAISEWGADSGANVLTF	TGTGCCATCAGTGAGTGGGGGGCCGACTCTGGGGCCAACGTCCTGACTTTC
TRBV7-2	-	TRBJ2-5	-	CASSLVTVETQYF	TGTGCCAGCAGCTTAGTGACCGTAGAGACCCAGTACTTC
TRBV7-3	-	TRBJ2-3	many	CASSPIGGETDTQYF	TGTGCCAGCAGCCCAATCGGTGGGGAAACAGATACGCAGTATTTT
TRBV7-2	-	TRBJ1-2	many	CASSSDFRDHYGYTF	TGTGCCAGCAGCTCAGATTTCAGGGATCACTATGGCTACACCTTC
TRBV27	-	TRBJ2-7	many	CASSPWTTGEQYF	TGTGCCAGCAGCCCCTGGACAACGGGGGAGCAGTACTTC
TRBV19	TRBD2	TRBJ2-3	few	CASKVTSGGADTQYF	TGTGCCAGTAAGGTGACTAGCGGGGGGGCAGATACGCAGTATTTT
TRBV4-3	-	TRBJ1-1	-	CASSHGGVSGDEAFF	TGCGCCAGCAGCCATGGCGGGGTGTCCGGCGATGAAGCTTTCTTT